Ten or more counts support the clone carrying this T cell receptor beta chain. Unique-molecular-identifier-tagged TCR beta cDNA libraries were used. Between about 0.85 and 11 million T cells gave rise to some 450,000 cDNA molecules. TCRdb itself ran the PCR reads through MiXCR, one entry per CDR3 protein. In the table there are 750,000 to 900,000 distinct CDR3 sequences, roughly 46% of which are singletons. The data derive from a study of post-analysis software for immune sequencing data. About the study: Patients had relapsing-remitting, secondary progressive or progressive-relapsing multiple sclerosis; some lacked subtype.

The sequence came from a girl between 10 and 17 years old with multiple sclerosis. Input material: blood.

The CDR3 is CSVEEALAGYSYEQYF. CDR3 DNA sequence: TGCAGCGTTGAAGAGGCACTAGCGGGGTACTCCTACGAGCAGTACTTC. The J gene is TRBJ2-7, the V gene TRBV29-1; 10 nucleotides match TRBD2. V lost 0 bases to trimming and J lost 0 bases; unmatched junction nucleotides: 5. CDR3 size: 16 residues. In germline, CDR1 is SQVTM, CDR2 ANQGSEA.